A single T cell receptor (beta chain) is shown here with its context. Its matching antigen is unknown. This entry is derived from a study of cytomegalovirus exposure and HLA in healthy donors. General study points: Presence/absence analyses treated sequencing depth as roughly uniform across donors. Among TCR beta chains of equal frequency, HLA-associated ones were more clonally expanded in a later analysis.

A multiplex PCR was run with 60 Vbeta primers and 13 Jbeta primers. TCRdb keeps only in-frame clones here, not all; method: immunoSEQ multiplex PCR. The data hold some 180,000 clones, with 70% to 80% observed a single time. This CDR3 is 17 amino acids long. After removal of 5 bases from V and 0 bases from J, the junction contained 11 bases not matched to a gene. CDR1 and CDR2 (germline): MNHEY, SMNVEV (reference sequence). This clonotype was obtained from a woman in her twenties or thirties in good health and CMV-seropositive. The sample taken for sequencing was PBMCs. This chain joins TRBV27 and TRBJ2-3, with 7 bases fitting TRBD2. The CDR3 spells CASSARQGLPSTDTQYF. CDR3 DNA: TGTGCCAGCAGTGCACGCCAGGGACTACCTAGCACAGATACGCAGTATTTT.